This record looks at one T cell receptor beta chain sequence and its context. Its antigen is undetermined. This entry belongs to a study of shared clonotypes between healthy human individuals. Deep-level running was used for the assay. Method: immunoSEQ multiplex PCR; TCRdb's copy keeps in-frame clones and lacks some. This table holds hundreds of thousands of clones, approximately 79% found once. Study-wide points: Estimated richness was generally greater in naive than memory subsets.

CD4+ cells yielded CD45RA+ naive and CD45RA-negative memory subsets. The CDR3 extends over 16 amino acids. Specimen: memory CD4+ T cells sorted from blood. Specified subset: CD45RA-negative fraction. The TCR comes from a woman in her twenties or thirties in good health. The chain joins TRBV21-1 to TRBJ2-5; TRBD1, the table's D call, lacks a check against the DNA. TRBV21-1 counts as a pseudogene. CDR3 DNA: TGTGCCAGCAGCAGGAGGGACAGCAGGTACCAAGAGACCCAGTACTTC. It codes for CASSRRDSRYQETQYF.